This T cell receptor beta chain was identified in a study of shared clonotypes between healthy human individuals. Study-level points and caveats: Relative to their counterparts shared across all four donors, non-shared clonotypes exhibited diminished generation probabilities.

Selected positively for CCR7 and CD45RO-negative, naive CD8 cells excluded terminally differentiated effector memory CD45RA+ cells. About this clone: Antigen specificity is unknown.

Trimming shortened V by 8 bases and J by 8 bases, and 6 bases separated the two germline ends. The V gene's germline CDR1 is SNHLY and CDR2 FYNNEI. The length of the CDR3 is 9 residues. Generated by immunoSEQ multiplex PCR, the TCRdb table keeps only in-frame clones and is missing some. The sample consists of just over 2,000,000 clones, about 95% of them appearing once. The chain carries TRBV2 and TRBJ1-1; D uncertain. This TCR derives from a man between 18 and 29 years old in good health. The specimen sequenced was naive CD8+ T cells sorted from blood. The CDR3 coding sequence is TGTGCCAGCGGCAGAGAAGCTTTCTTT. It specifies CASGREAFF.